The 8 T cell receptor beta chains given below trace back to one sample, sequenced in a study of neoadjuvant nivolumab and ipilimumab in lung cancer. Measured with immunoSEQ multiplex PCR; TCRdb has only the in-frame clones, and not every one. This sample has fewer than 25,000 clones, with about four fifths found just once. The sequencing here drew on peripheral blood, taken before neoadjuvant nivolumab, alone or with ipilimumab. Receptors were obtained from an adult with non-small cell lung cancer.

The chain uses TRBV2 and TRBJ1-5; 7 bases align to TRBD1. Trimming cost V 3 bases and J 6 bases; bases outside gene matches: 5. Germline V gives CDR1 SNHLY, CDR2 FYNNEI. CDR3 size: 14 residues. The CDR3 sequence: CASSEQGGRQPQHF. The CDR3 DNA reads as TGTGCCAGCAGTGAGCAAGGGGGCCGTCAGCCCCAGCATTTT. Variable domain in full (rest from reference TRBV2 and TRBJ1-5): EPEVTQTPSHQVTQMGQEVILRCVPISNHLYFYWYRQILGQKVEFLVSFYNNEISEKSEIFDDQFSVERPDGSNFTLKIRSTKLEDSAMYFCASSEQGGRQPQHFGDGTRLSIL.

This clone was seen once. This chain joins TRBV9 and TRBJ1-2; 7 positions agree with TRBD1. This CDR3 is built from 15 residues. Per germline, CDR1 SGDLS and CDR2 YYNGEE. V lost 1 base and J lost 1; bases outside the gene matches: 4. CDR3 amino acids: CASSVTRQGNYGYTF. The CDR3, as DNA: TGTGCCAGCAGCGTAACGCGACAGGGTAACTATGGCTACACCTTC.

V usage is TRBV5-5 and J usage is TRBJ2-7; 11 bases map to TRBD2. Germline CDR1 reads SGHKS; CDR2 reads YYEKEE (reference sequence). The junction had 4 bases not matched to a gene; V was cut back by 5 bases and J by 0 bases. The CDR3 extends over 15 amino acids. CDR3 nucleotides: TGTGCCAGCAGGCTACTAGCGGGGGCCTCCTACGAGCAGTACTTC. This encodes CASRLLAGASYEQYF.

J is TRBJ2-3 and V is TRBV5-6; 11 nucleotides line up with TRBD2. This CDR3 contains 15 residues. V gave up 5 bases and J gave up 4 bases; unmatched junction bases: 6. CDR1 SGHDT and CDR2 YYEEEE come from the germline V gene. The CDR3 region has the DNA TGTGCCAGCAGTTCCGGGACTAGCGGATCAGATACGCAGTATTTT. This gives the protein CASSSGTSGSDTQYF.

The chain links TRBV29-1 to TRBJ1-2, with a tentative D call TRBD1 (5 bases). CDR3 length: 12 amino acids. Germline V gives CDR1 SQVTM, CDR2 ANQGSEA. With 8 bases removed from V and 5 bases from J, the gap between germline ends came to 15 bases. CDR3 sequence (DNA): TGCAGCTCCGGAGGGGAACTTTATGGCTACACCTTC. Its translation is CSSGGELYGYTF.

The rearrangement links TRBV11-2 to TRBJ2-7, with 7 bases aligning to TRBD1. Germline values: CDR1 SGHAT, CDR2 FQNNGV. With 5 bases clipped from V and 4 bases from J, the junction kept 2 bases outside the gene matches. The CDR3 loop spans 12 amino acids. The CDR3 loop is CASSLDRYEQYF. The CDR3 DNA is TGTGCCAGCAGCCTGGACAGGTACGAGCAGTACTTC.

The chain has TRBV10-3 and TRBJ2-7, with 7 nucleotides matching TRBD2. Losses at the gene ends were 9 bases for V and 1 base for J; bases not matched to a gene: 9. Per germline, CDR1 ENHRY and CDR2 SYGVKD. The CDR3 contains 14 residues. In nucleotides, the CDR3 is TGTGCCATTGATCCCGGGACTACTTCCTACGAGCAGTACTTC. Amino acid sequence: CAIDPGTTSYEQYF.

The chain joins TRBV30 to TRBJ2-2, with 10 bases matching TRBD2. This CDR3 is 17 amino acids long. CDR1 is GTSNPN, CDR2 SVGIG, per germline (reference sequence). J was trimmed by 3 bases and V by 5 bases; bases with no gene match: 12. The CDR3 spells CAWPLPPSGRDTGELFF. The CDR3 bases are TGTGCCTGGCCCCTCCCTCCTAGCGGGAGAGACACCGGGGAGCTGTTTTTT.